The rows below give T cell receptor beta chains drawn from one sample of a study of blood T cell repertoires in COVID-19. TCRdb's copy holds only in-frame clones and misses some; the assay was immunoSEQ multiplex PCR. The table lists about 140,000 clones, approximately 89% of them singletons. The specimen was peripheral blood. Receptors originate from a man in his sixties with active or convalescent COVID-19. The conserved cysteine and the conserved F or W are not part of the CDR3 here.

v_call	cdr3_aa
TRBV5-6	ASSSPYYPPDTQY
TRBV2	ASSEWGRGYEQY
TRBV5-4	ASSLDRGINEKLF
TRBV28	ASSLGLEQY
TRBV19	ASSTGRSDYEQY
TRBV10-3	AISEPDRFNEKLF
TRBV9	ASSVGERDTQY
TRBV28	ASSFSGRLYEQY
TRBV4-1	ASSLRDRGTDTQY
TRBV27	AIWDSNYGYT
TRBV6-1	ASSERGALAGGQETQY
TRBV2	ASSEKGAEGLDTQY
TRBV6-4	ASSRDRAYNEQF
TRBV12-3/TRBV12-4	ASSLGLQGYQY
TRBV4-1	ASSQEDRGDTEAF
TRBV6-9	ASSSDSDYEQY
TRBV29-1	SVEASLAGMRYEQY
TRBV6-5	ASSRLSHKETQY
TRBV6-1	ASSEWTGGRYEQY
TRBV6-6	ASSPGQGVTETQY
TRBV2	ASRRDRTDTQY
TRBV5-1	ASGTSGRAFANEQF
TRBV4-2	ASSQGYSGSSYEQY
TRBV28	ASSLAGRLARSGREEQF
TRBV18	ASSRPTSGEHAEQF
TRBV7-2	ASSSQGRNEQF
TRBV28	ASRTEFLYEQY
TRBV3-1/TRBV3-2	ASSPFGLAGASYEQY
TRBV25-1	ASSDETVNQPQH
TRBV24-1	ATSRVSGSVGNEQF
TRBV29-1	SVERGTGGGNEQF
TRBV29-1	SVAGLSYEQY
TRBV19	ASSIAGGGLAEAYEQY
TRBV19	ASRQGTYGNTIY
TRBV7-2	ASSLRDSPYEQY
TRBV5-1	ASSLGGTANYGYT
TRBV19	ASSRDTGLQY
TRBV28	ASRPRVPNYEQY
TRBV13	ASSLVSRGVEKLF
TRBV4-2	ASSAHLSMNTEAF
TRBV11-2	ASSFPGQGKETQY
TRBV9	ASNYQGNYGYT
TRBV16	ASSQFWDSNEKLF
TRBV6-1	ASSEVSGDQETQY
TRBV29-1	SVDPRGTGELF
TRBV2	ASSSGYSSPQH
TRBV9	ASSSGGEQF
TRBV25-1	ASSDWRRGSGNTIY
TRBV10-2	ASSRRGGLGSNQPQH
TRBV10-1	ASSEGTDQETQY